This passage covers 3 T cell receptor beta chains from one sample sequenced in a study of CD8+CD57+ T cells in acquired aplastic anemia. CDR3 and TCR beta VDJ profiling relied on genomic DNA as the template. TCRdb re-derived calls from the reads in MiXCR, one entry per CDR3 protein. The repertoire holds about 220,000 distinct CDR3 sequences, approximately 35% seen once, with around 1.1% in the top ten. The sample consisted of sorted CD4+, CD8+, or CD8+CD57+ T cells (not recorded which) from PBMCs. The source is a human donor in good health, serving as a control.

For the CDR3, the DNA is TGCGCCAGCAGCCAGTGGACAGGGAAATTCGAGACCCAGTACTTC. Its translation is CASSQWTGKFETQYF. The J gene is TRBJ2-5, the V gene TRBV4-1; 8 bases are shared with TRBD1. The germline CDR1 and CDR2 sequences are MGHRA and YSYEKL. The CDR3 extends over 15 amino acids. V trimming: 3 bases; J trimming: 5 bases; junction bases outside the gene matches: 8.

Comment on this clonotype: A much more abundant neighbour one base away suggests this may be a read error. The chain combines TRBV24-1 with TRBJ1-5, with TRBD1 matching 8 bases. The length of the CDR3 is 19 residues. CDR1 and CDR2 (germline): KGHDR, SFDVKD. Trimming at V came to 4 bases and at J to 9 bases, leaving 22 bases not matched to a gene. CDR3 in DNA: TGTGCCACCAGTGAATATGACAAACCCTTCAGGGGGCGGTGGCGGCCCCAGCATTTT. This encodes CATSEYDKPFRGRWRPQHF.

This sequence joins TRBV10-3 and TRBJ1-2; possible D gene TRBD1, 6 bases. Germline assignment: CDR1 ENHRY and CDR2 SYGVKD. V was trimmed by 2 bases and J by 4 bases, leaving 11 bases between them. This CDR3 region has 14 residues. The CDR3 reads CAISERQDFYGYTF. CDR3 nucleotides: TGTGCCATCAGTGAGCGACAGGACTTCTATGGCTACACCTTC.